The rows below give T cell receptor beta chains drawn from one sample of a study of neoadjuvant anti-PD-1 for oral cavity cancer. Sequencing was performed with immunoSEQ multiplex PCR; in TCRdb, only in-frame clones are kept and a portion is missing. This table holds 30,000 to 35,000 clones, about 86% found once. The sample consisted of PBMCs, taken before nivolumab (anti-PD-1) treatment. The receptors stem from a person aged 40-85 years with oral cavity squamous cell carcinoma. Each CDR3 is given with its conserved first and last residue. D genes are given only for firm matches. The listing skips clone size in some rows; elsewhere it reads once, few, many or a size class.

D gene | J gene | clone size | V gene | CDR3 DNA | CDR3 protein
TRBD1 | TRBJ2-3 | - | TRBV6-1 | TGTGCCAGCAGTGAAGGGACAGGGTCCACAGATACGCAGTATTTT | CASSEGTGSTDTQYF
- | TRBJ2-2 | - | TRBV6-5 | TGTGCCAGCAGTTACGCCGGGGGAGCCACCGGGGAGCTGTTTTTT | CASSYAGGATGELFF
- | TRBJ2-2 | - | TRBV5-6 | TGTGCCAGCAGCCGACGAGACAGTTTTGAAACCGGGGAGCTGTTTTTT | CASSRRDSFETGELFF
TRBD1 | TRBJ1-1 | - | TRBV4-1 | TGCGCCAGCAGCCCAGTCCTAAACCGGGGACAGGTTCCTGAAGCTTTCTTT | CASSPVLNRGQVPEAFF
- | TRBJ1-2 | once | TRBV7-2 | TGTGCCAGCAGCCAAGACGGCCCCCTTGGGGGCTACACCTTC | CASSQDGPLGGYTF
- | TRBJ2-7 | - | TRBV15 | TGTGCCACCAGCCCAAGTGGCTACGAGCAGTACTTC | CATSPSGYEQYF
- | TRBJ2-2 | - | TRBV5-1 | TGCGCCAGCAGCTTCGAAAACAGGGTTGGCACCGGGGAGCTGTTTTTT | CASSFENRVGTGELFF
TRBD1 | TRBJ1-3 | - | TRBV9 | TGTGCCAGCAGCGCCCTCGCGACAGGGTGGGGAAACACCATATATTTT | CASSALATGWGNTIYF
- | TRBJ2-7 | - | TRBV20-1 | TGCAGTGCTCGCCGACAGAACGAGCAGTACTTC | CSARRQNEQYF
TRBD1 | TRBJ2-7 | - | TRBV4-3 | TGCGCCAGCAGCCAATCTCCCCCACAGGGGGCGGATGGCTACGAGCAGTACTTC | CASSQSPPQGADGYEQYF
TRBD2 | TRBJ2-5 | - | TRBV9 | TGTGCCAGCAGCGACGGACTAGCGGGGTCACAAGAGACCCAGTACTTC | CASSDGLAGSQETQYF
- | TRBJ1-2 | - | TRBV7-8 | TGTGCCAGCAGCTTATTGGTCCCGACGGGGGTGGGGGGCTACACCTTC | CASSLLVPTGVGGYTF
- | TRBJ2-1 | once | TRBV7-9 | TGTGCCAGCAGCTTAGCGCTTAGCGGCTACAATGAGCAGTTCTTC | CASSLALSGYNEQFF
- | TRBJ1-3 | once | TRBV9 | TGTGCCAGCAGCGTAGGAACAGACTCTGGAAACACCATATATTTT | CASSVGTDSGNTIYF
TRBD1 | TRBJ2-1 | - | TRBV10-3 | TGTGCCATCAGTGACGGACAGGGGCAGGGGTCAAAAAATGAGCAGTTCTTC | CAISDGQGQGSKNEQFF
TRBD1 | TRBJ1-1 | - | TRBV5-1 | TGCGCCAGCAGCCTACAGGGGGCTGAAGCTTTCTTT | CASSLQGAEAFF
- | TRBJ2-2 | - | TRBV5-6 | TGTGCCAGCAGCTTAGGGGTTGGCACCGGGGAGCTGTTTTTT | CASSLGVGTGELFF
TRBD1 | TRBJ1-1 | - | TRBV10-3 | TGTGCCATCAGTGGGACAGGGTCGGGCACTGAAGCTTTCTTT | CAISGTGSGTEAFF
- | TRBJ2-5 | - | TRBV12-5 | TGTGCTAGTGGTCCCGCGCGGACAGATCAAGAGACCCAGTACTTC | CASGPARTDQETQYF
- | TRBJ2-3 | - | TRBV5-5 | TGTGCCAGCAGCTTGGGGGCAGGCACAGATACGCAGTATTTT | CASSLGAGTDTQYF
- | TRBJ2-5 | few | TRBV5-4 | TGTGCCAGCAGCCCAGGGGAGAAGCGGGGTACCCAAGAGACCCAGTACTTC | CASSPGEKRGTQETQYF
- | TRBJ1-5 | - | TRBV25-1 | TGTGCCAGCAGTTTTAGAGGTTCTAATAGCAATCAGCCCCAGCATTTT | CASSFRGSNSNQPQHF
- | TRBJ2-6 | - | TRBV6-6 | TGTGCCAGCGCGAACGGACGCACCTCTGGGGCCAACGTCCTGACTTTC | CASANGRTSGANVLTF
TRBD2 | TRBJ2-1 | - | TRBV18 | TGTGCCAGCTCACCAGCTAGCGGAGACTACAATGAGCAGTTCTTC | CASSPASGDYNEQFF
- | TRBJ2-2 | - | TRBV9 | TGTGCCAGCAGCGTAGGGACAGAATACACCGGGGAGCTGTTTTTT | CASSVGTEYTGELFF
- | TRBJ2-3 | - | TRBV7-2 | TGTGCCAGCAGCCCCCGTGCGGGGGCGGATACGCAGTATTTT | CASSPRAGADTQYF
TRBD2 | TRBJ2-7 | - | TRBV9 | TGTGCCAGCAGCCCTCGGGCTAGCGGAATCCACTACGAGCAGTACTTC | CASSPRASGIHYEQYF
- | TRBJ2-3 | - | TRBV2 | TGTGCCAGCCTCGCAAGGGGGTACACAGATACGCAGTATTTT | CASLARGYTDTQYF
- | TRBJ2-1 | once | TRBV15 | TGTGCCACCAGCGTAAGGGTCCGCAATGATGAGCAGTTCTTC | CATSVRVRNDEQFF
TRBD1 | TRBJ2-3 | - | TRBV5-1 | TGCGCCAGCAGCTCACGGACAGGAGCAAGCACAGATACGCAGTATTTT | CASSSRTGASTDTQYF
- | TRBJ1-1 | - | TRBV19 | TGTGCCAGTAGTGAAGAAATGAACACTGAAGCTTTCTTT | CASSEEMNTEAFF
TRBD1 | TRBJ1-2 | few | TRBV4-2 | TGTGCCAGCAGCCACCCGACAGGGGGCGGCTATGGCTACACCTTC | CASSHPTGGGYGYTF
- | TRBJ1-3 | - | TRBV4-3 | TGCGCCAGCAGCCAAGGGGAGGGTTACGTCGCCGGCACCATATATTTT | CASSQGEGYVAGTIYF
- | TRBJ2-5 | - | TRBV30 | TGTGCCTGGAGCCCGACACCAGAGACCCAGTACTTC | CAWSPTPETQYF
TRBD1 | TRBJ2-7 | few | TRBV4-3 | TGCGCCAGCAGCCAAGGTAGTGGGACAGGGTCCTACGAGCAGTACTTC | CASSQGSGTGSYEQYF
- | TRBJ2-1 | - | TRBV2 | TGTGCCAGCATCAAGGGGGCCTACAATGAGCAGTTCTTC | CASIKGAYNEQFF
- | TRBJ2-2 | - | TRBV16 | TGTGCCAGCAGCCTGTGGGCCCCTCGGGGCGGGGAGCTGTTTTTT | CASSLWAPRGGELFF
TRBD1 | TRBJ1-3 | - | TRBV7-6 | TGTGCCAGCAGCCAAAGGACAGGAGGCTCTGGAAACACCATATATTTT | CASSQRTGGSGNTIYF
TRBD2 | TRBJ2-3 | medium-sized | TRBV6-4 | TGTGCCAGCAGTGACTCGGCGGGGGGCTCCACAGATACGCAGTATTTT | CASSDSAGGSTDTQYF
TRBD1 | TRBJ1-1 | - | TRBV7-2 | TGTGCCAGCAGCTACCAGGGGGGATTCGCTGAAGCTTTCTTT | CASSYQGGFAEAFF
- | TRBJ2-7 | - | TRBV4-1 | TGCGCCAGCAGCCAGGTCACGGGGTACTACGAGCAGTACTTC | CASSQVTGYYEQYF
TRBD1 | TRBJ1-6 | - | TRBV5-1 | TGCGCCAGCAGCTTGACCCCGGGACAGTACAATTCACCCCTCCACTTT | CASSLTPGQYNSPLHF
- | TRBJ1-2 | few | TRBV6-6 | TGTGCCAGCAGTTACCCCCGGGAAGGGGTCTATGGCTACACCTTC | CASSYPREGVYGYTF
TRBD2 | TRBJ2-5 | - | TRBV11-3 | TGTGCCAGCAGCTTAGGTGGGACTAGACAAGAGACCCAGTACTTC | CASSLGGTRQETQYF
- | TRBJ1-5 | - | TRBV11-3 | TGTGCCAGCAGCTGTATTCGACAGCATAGCAATCAGCCCCAGCATTTT | CASSCIRQHSNQPQHF
TRBD1 | TRBJ2-7 | - | TRBV6-6 | TGTGCCAGCAGGGAGGCGGGACAGGGGCAATACGAGCAGTACTTC | CASREAGQGQYEQYF
- | TRBJ1-3 | - | TRBV28 | TGTGCCAGCAGTTTAATGGGAAACACCATATATTTT | CASSLMGNTIYF
- | TRBJ2-1 | - | TRBV27 | TGTGCCAGCAGTTTAGAGGGCACTACCTACAATGAGCAGTTCTTC | CASSLEGTTYNEQFF
- | TRBJ1-2 | - | TRBV5-5 | TGTGCCAGCAGCTTAGAAGGCAACTATGGCTACACCTTC | CASSLEGNYGYTF
- | TRBJ1-1 | - | TRBV11-2 | TGTGCCAGCAGCTTAGGTGGAGGGGGAGGGACTGAAGCTTTCTTT | CASSLGGGGGTEAFF
- | TRBJ2-7 | - | TRBV7-9 | TGTGCCGGGCAGGGCGGAGTCGATGGCGAGCAGTACTTC | CAGQGGVDGEQYF
TRBD1 | TRBJ1-4 | - | TRBV7-8 | TGTGCCAGCAGCTTCTTCTCCAGGGGGATGAATGAAAAACTGTTTTTT | CASSFFSRGMNEKLFF
- | TRBJ2-7 | - | TRBV5-6 | TGTGCCAGCAGCTTAGCCCCAACCTACGAGCAGTACTTC | CASSLAPTYEQYF
TRBD2 | TRBJ2-7 | - | TRBV7-9 | TGTGCCAGCAGCGAAGGACTAGCGGGGGAAATCTCCTACGAGCAGTACTTC | CASSEGLAGEISYEQYF
- | TRBJ1-4 | - | TRBV19 | TGTGCCAGTAGTTCCCCCTATTCTAATGAAAAACTGTTTTTT | CASSSPYSNEKLFF